Below are 18 T cell receptor beta chains sequenced from a single sample in a study of T-cell reconstitution after alpha-beta-depleted transplantation in children. A library of TCRbeta sequences, prepared with unique molecular identifiers, was generated. From the PCR reads, TCRdb called clonotypes with MiXCR, one entry per CDR3 protein. The data contain about 120,000 distinct CDR3 sequences, 10% of them singletons. The sequencing here drew on PBMCs from the stem cell graft donor, taken from the stem cell graft. These receptors were obtained from a human donor who donated a stem cell graft to a child with acute lymphoblastic leukemia.

This clonotype was found many times. The CDR3 region has the DNA TGCAGCGCCCGGGACAGGGGCACAGATACGCAGTATTTT. It is translated as CSARDRGTDTQYF. The genes are TRBV29-1 and TRBJ2-3, with TRBD1 matching over 9 bases. The CDR3 consists of 13 residues. In germline, CDR1 is SQVTM, CDR2 ANQGSEA. Trimming cost V 7 bases and J 1 base; bases outside gene matches: 3.

There are many counts of this clonotype. This chain links TRBV20-1 with TRBJ1-1; D is perhaps TRBD1 (6 bases). The CDR3 runs to 10 residues. Germline CDR1 and CDR2: DFQATT and SNEGSKA (reference sequence). Trimming left V 7 bases short and J 10 bases short, with 13 bases between. Written as DNA, the CDR3 is TGCAGTGTCCCGGGACAAGGAGCTTTCTTT. It yields the protein CSVPGQGAFF.

This clonotype has at least ten counts. This sequence joins TRBV20-1 and TRBJ1-5; D possibly corresponds to TRBD1 (5 bases). Germline CDR1 is DFQATT and CDR2 is SNEGSKA (reference sequence). This CDR3 has 14 residues. V lost 3 bases and J 7 bases, leaving 16 bases between the germline ends. CDR3 amino acids: CSASVSGRAQPQHF. Written as DNA, the CDR3 is TGCAGTGCTAGCGTTTCTGGCAGGGCGCAGCCCCAGCATTTT.

This clonotype came up many times. This rearrangement joins TRBV14 to TRBJ2-1; D not certain. CDR1 is SGHDN and CDR2 is FVKESK in the germline V gene. V lost 0 bases, J lost 4 bases, and 4 bases lay in between. The CDR3 contains 13 residues. This chain's CDR3 is CASSQELYNEQFF. The CDR3 DNA sequence: TGTGCCAGCAGCCAAGAACTATACAATGAGCAGTTCTTC.

In this sample, this clonotype turned up many times. The chain couples TRBV5-5 to TRBJ2-7; TRBD1 agrees at 8 bases. Trimming at V came to 4 bases and at J to 2 bases, leaving 5 bases not matched to a gene. Germline assignment: CDR1 SGHKS and CDR2 YYEKEE (reference sequence). The CDR3 consists of 14 residues. This CDR3 is CASSPQGAPYEQYF. For the CDR3, the DNA is TGTGCCAGCAGCCCTCAGGGGGCCCCCTACGAGCAGTACTTC.

This clonotype came up many times. The CDR3 DNA follows: TGCGCCAGCAGCTCCGGACAGGGCAGAGTCGTGCTGCAAGAGACCCAGTACTTC. It yields the protein CASSSGQGRVVLQETQYF. The chain uses TRBV5-1 and TRBJ2-5, with 8 bases lining up with TRBD1. The V gene's germline CDR1 is SGHRS and CDR2 YFSETQ. The V gene end was trimmed by 3 bases and the J gene end by 2 bases; junction bases not matched to a gene: 15. The CDR3 length is 18 residues.

This clonotype was recorded many times. The chain joins TRBV7-2 to TRBJ1-1; maybe TRBD1 (5 bases). V lost 5 bases, J lost 1 base, and 14 bases lay in between. This CDR3 has 15 residues. CDR1 and CDR2 from the germline V gene are SGHTA and FQGNSA. The CDR3 region is CASSHRDPANTEAFF. Written as DNA, the CDR3 is TGTGCCAGCAGCCACCGGGACCCTGCGAACACTGAAGCTTTCTTT.

Only a few counts were recorded for this clonotype. The chain combines TRBV27 with TRBJ2-4; D ambiguous. CDR1 and CDR2 from the germline V gene are MNHEY and SMNVEV (reference sequence). This CDR3 is 13 amino acids long. Trimming stripped 3 bases from V and 7 bases from J, with 10 bases between. CDR3 nucleotides: TGTGCCAGCAGTTTTTCGGACGTGAACATTCAGTACTTC. Amino acid sequence: CASSFSDVNIQYF.

This clonotype occurred many times. The rearrangement joins TRBV27 to TRBJ2-3, with 7 bases lining up with TRBD1. V trimming: 5 bases; J trimming: 0 bases; junction bases outside the gene matches: 5. This CDR3 is 15 amino acids long. Germline CDR1 is MNHEY and CDR2 is SMNVEV (reference sequence). DNA of the CDR3: TGTGCCAGCAGTACAGGGGCTAGGAGCACAGATACGCAGTATTTT. Protein product: CASSTGARSTDTQYF.

This clonotype was observed at least ten times. CDR3 sequence (DNA): TGTGCCAGCAGTGAGGAGGGGGCGGACACTGAAGCTTTCTTT. Translated: CASSEEGADTEAFF. The chain is built from TRBV2 and TRBJ1-1, with 7 bases matching TRBD1. Germline CDR1 SNHLY, CDR2 FYNNEI. J was trimmed by 3 bases and V by 3 bases; bases with no gene match: 4. There are 14 residues in the CDR3. Combining the CDR3 with reference TRBV2 and TRBJ1-1 gives the whole variable domain EPEVTQTPSHQVTQMGQEVILRCVPISNHLYFYWYRQILGQKVEFLVSFYNNEISEKSEIFDDQFSVERPDGSNFTLKIRSTKLEDSAMYFCASSEEGADTEAFFGQGTRLTVV.

There are many counts of this clonotype. The V gene is TRBV18, the J gene TRBJ1-1; D is undetermined. Germline V gene sequence: CDR1 KGHSH, CDR2 LQKENI. This CDR3 contains 13 residues. Between the trimmed V and J ends, which lost 5 bases and 3 bases, there was a span of 10 bases. The CDR3 DNA is TGTGCCAGCTCAGAACAGAGGGACACTGAAGCTTTCTTT. It is translated as CASSEQRDTEAFF.

This clonotype appeared many times. The CDR3 region is CASSQEGRAEPQHF. The DNA of the CDR3 is TGCGCCAGCAGCCAAGAAGGACGGGCCGAACCCCAGCATTTT. The chain employs TRBV4-1 and TRBJ1-5; D gene uncertain. CDR1 MGHRA and CDR2 YSYEKL come from the germline V gene. The CDR3 runs 14 residues. Deletions cut 0 bases from V and 10 bases from J, with 13 bases between.

This clonotype was seen more than once but under ten times. V usage is TRBV3-1 and J usage is TRBJ2-1, with D perhaps TRBD1 (5 bases). CDR1 LGHDT and CDR2 YNNKEL come from the germline V gene (reference sequence). V was shortened by 8 bases and J by 0 bases, with 20 bases between the two germline ends. The CDR3 length is 17 residues. Here the CDR3 DNA reads TGTGCCAGCTGCACAGGACCCCCAGAGAGCTCCTACAATGAGCAGTTCTTC. It encodes CASCTGPPESSYNEQFF.

This clonotype was counted many times. The V gene is TRBV20-1, the J gene TRBJ2-5; the D gene is possibly TRBD2 (8 bases). The CDR3 extends over 14 amino acids. Trimming took off 5 bases at V and 5 bases at J, with 18 bases between the two ends. Germline V lookup: CDR1 DFQATT, CDR2 SNEGSKA (reference sequence). CDR3 sequence reads: CSAPLGGGRETQYF. The CDR3 DNA follows: TGCAGTGCTCCCTTAGGGGGCGGGAGGGAGACCCAGTACTTC.

This clonotype was found many times. V is TRBV12-3 or TRBV12-4 and J is TRBJ1-1; D is undetermined. This CDR3 is built from 12 residues. Trimming removed 0 bases at V and 11 bases at J, with 10 bases between. The CDR3 reads CASSLAAQLAFF. The CDR3 region has the DNA TGTGCCAGCAGTTTAGCGGCCCAGTTGGCTTTCTTT.

This clonotype was seen at least ten times. The CDR3 here is CASSLARETQYF. The CDR3 DNA sequence: TGCGCCAGCAGCTTGGCTCGGGAGACCCAGTACTTC. The rearrangement links TRBV5-1 to TRBJ2-5; D is unclear. V lost 0 bases, J lost 5 bases, and 5 bases lay in between. The germline CDR1 and CDR2 sequences are SGHRS and YFSETQ. This CDR3 comprises 12 residues.

A note on this clonotype: A single base separates this from a much larger clone, so it may be a read error. The V call is TRBV6-5, the J call TRBJ2-7; the D gene could be TRBD1 or TRBD2 (6 bases each). The CDR3 is 16 residues long. V was clipped by 2 bases and J by 1 base, with 15 bases between them. In germline, CDR1 is MNHEY, CDR2 SVGAGI. Here the CDR3 reads CASSYGGHIQSYEQYF. The CDR3 DNA follows: TGTGCCAGCAGTTACGGGGGGCACATCCAATCCTACGAGCAGTACTTC.

This clonotype was picked up many times. The chain employs TRBV27 and TRBJ2-1; 7 positions agree with TRBD2. The germline CDR1 and CDR2 sequences are MNHEY and SMNVEV (reference sequence). The CDR3 spans 18 residues. Trimming took 0 bases from V and 2 from J; bases not matched to a gene: 10. CDR3 nucleotides: TGTGCCAGCAGTTTATCCCCGACTAGCCCGGTCCCCTACAATGAGCAGTTCTTC. This translates into CASSLSPTSPVPYNEQFF.